Each of the 5 T cell receptor beta chains below was sequenced from the same sample in a study of T cell changes during pregnancy in multiple sclerosis. Sequencing used immunoSEQ multiplex PCR; TCRdb keeps in-frame clones, though not all of them. The sample includes about 84,000 clones, about 93% of them seen just once. The sequencing here drew on peripheral blood, taken in the second trimester of pregnancy. Receptors originate from a female donor in good health, enrolled as a control in a pregnancy study.

This clone was recorded a few times. The rearrangement joins TRBV28 to TRBJ1-1, with 8 bases that match TRBD1. The junction had 10 bases not matched to a gene; V was cut back by 5 bases and J by 8 bases. Germline V gene data show CDR1 as MDHEN and CDR2 as SYDVKM. This CDR3 is built from 14 residues. Here the CDR3 DNA reads TGTGCCAGCAGTCCGACAGGGGTGATGGCGGAAGCTTTCTTT. As protein: CASSPTGVMAEAFF.

This chain joins TRBV18 and TRBJ2-5; TRBD2 matches at 12 bases. The germline CDR1 and CDR2 sequences are KGHSH and LQKENI. V lost 6 bases, J lost 5 bases, and 7 bases stayed unmatched. CDR3 length equals 15 residues. CDR3 coding DNA: TGTGCCAGCTCTCCCGCACTAGCGGGAGGTGAGACCCAGTACTTC. Its translation is CASSPALAGGETQYF.

This clone has just one count. The chain combines TRBV5-1 with TRBJ1-6; 9 nucleotides match TRBD1. Germline V lookup: CDR1 SGHRS, CDR2 YFSETQ. Trimming at V came to 7 bases and at J to 6 bases, leaving 8 bases not matched to a gene. The CDR3 extends over 15 amino acids. This CDR3 is CASGTGGIGNSPLHF. The CDR3 DNA reads TGCGCCAGCGGAACAGGGGGCATAGGTAATTCACCCCTCCACTTT.

The gene calls are TRBV7-9 and TRBJ1-4; 10 bases agree with TRBD1. This CDR3 is built from 16 residues. Germline V gene lookup returns CDR1 SEHNR and CDR2 FQNEAQ (reference sequence). V lost 5 bases to trimming and J lost 1 base; unmatched junction nucleotides: 4. The CDR3 bases are TGTGCCAGCAGCCCGGGACAGGGGCTAACTAATGAAAAACTGTTTTTT. It is translated as CASSPGQGLTNEKLFF.

This chain uses TRBV2 with TRBJ2-7; weak D call: TRBD2 (5 bases). The germline CDR1 and CDR2 sequences are SNHLY and FYNNEI. The CDR3 contains 13 residues. V was pared by 3 bases and J by 2 bases, with 8 bases between. The CDR3 DNA reads TGTGCCAGCAGTGATCGGACTGCCTACGAGCAGTACTTC. Its protein is CASSDRTAYEQYF. Drawing the rest from reference TRBV2 and TRBJ2-7, the complete variable domain is EPEVTQTPSHQVTQMGQEVILRCVPISNHLYFYWYRQILGQKVEFLVSFYNNEISEKSEIFDDQFSVERPDGSNFTLKIRSTKLEDSAMYFCASSDRTAYEQYFGPGTRLTVT.